This T cell receptor beta chain was captured by sequencing in a study of human T cells and chemical hapten exposure. Overall study context: Recorded diagnoses among the mostly female patients were alopecia areata, totalis or universalis. Broader study findings: A positive correlation with patch test score was found for PT1 expanded TCR counts.

V lost 2 bases and J 5 bases, leaving 10 bases between the germline ends. This CDR3 contains 15 residues. Germline V CDR1 and CDR2: MNHNY, SVGAGI (reference sequence). Using its own MiXCR run on the RACE reads, TCRdb lists one record per CDR3 protein. This table holds some 91,000 distinct CDR3 sequences, 27% found once. The sample's time point: patch test 3, about 24 weeks after DPC sensitization. The treatment: therapeutic diphenylcyclopropenone sensitization with weekly scalp DPC. Every patch test was put on after a blood sample was taken. This clonotype was seen ten or more times. What it recognizes is unknown.

The chain recombines TRBV6-6 with TRBJ1-6, with D possibly TRBD1 on 6 matching bases. The TCR comes from a man in his forties with alopecia areata. Some clones in this sample may be carry-over from other donors' samples. The sequencing here drew on whole blood, taken in connection with sensitization to the hapten diphenylcyclopropenone (DPC). The CDR3 reads CASSYRTANNSPLHF. CDR3 in DNA: TGTGCCAGCAGTTACAGGACAGCTAATAATTCACCCCTCCACTTT.